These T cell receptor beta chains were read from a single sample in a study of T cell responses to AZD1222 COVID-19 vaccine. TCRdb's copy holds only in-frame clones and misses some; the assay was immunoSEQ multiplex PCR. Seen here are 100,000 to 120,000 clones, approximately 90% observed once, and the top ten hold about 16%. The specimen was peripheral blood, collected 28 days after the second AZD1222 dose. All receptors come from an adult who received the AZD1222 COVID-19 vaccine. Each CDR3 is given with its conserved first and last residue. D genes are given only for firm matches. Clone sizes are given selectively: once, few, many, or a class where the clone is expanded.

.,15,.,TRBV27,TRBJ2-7,CASRGARGMAYEQYF,TGTGCCAGCAGAGGGGCCAGGGGCATGGCCTACGAGCAGTACTTC
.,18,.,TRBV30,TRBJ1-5,CAWSVKGHETLSNQPQHF,TGTGCCTGGAGTGTAAAGGGACACGAGACATTGAGCAATCAGCCCCAGCATTTT
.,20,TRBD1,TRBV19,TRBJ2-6,CASSIVVRDRWLSGANVLTF,TGTGCCAGTAGTATAGTGGTCCGGGACAGGTGGCTATCCGGGGCCAACGTCCTGACTTTC
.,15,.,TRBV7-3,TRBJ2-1,CASSLQGQSYNEQFF,TGTGCCAGCAGCTTGCAGGGCCAATCCTACAATGAGCAGTTCTTC
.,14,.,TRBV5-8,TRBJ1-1,CASSLTALNTEAFF,TGTGCCAGCAGCTTGACAGCTCTGAACACTGAAGCTTTCTTT
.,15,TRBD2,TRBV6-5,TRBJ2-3,CASRTSGIATDTQYF,TGTGCCAGCAGAACTAGCGGGATAGCCACAGATACGCAGTATTTT
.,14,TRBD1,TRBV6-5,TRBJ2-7,CASMYETGTYEQYF,TGTGCCAGCATGTATGAGACAGGGACCTACGAGCAGTACTTC
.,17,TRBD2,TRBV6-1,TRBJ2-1,CASSEASGGTLYNEQFF,TGTGCCAGCAGTGAAGCCAGCGGGGGGACTTTGTACAATGAGCAGTTCTTC
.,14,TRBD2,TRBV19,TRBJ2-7,CASRTSGAAYEQYF,TGTGCCAGTAGGACTAGCGGGGCCGCCTACGAGCAGTACTTC
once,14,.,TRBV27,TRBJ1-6,CASSEGFYNSPLHF,TGTGCCAGCAGTGAGGGGTTCTATAATTCACCCCTCCACTTT
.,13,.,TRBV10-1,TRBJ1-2,CASSVCQGYGYTF,TGCGCCAGCAGTGTGTGCCAGGGCTATGGCTACACCTTC
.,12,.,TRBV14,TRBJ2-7,CASPPSSYEQYF,TGTGCCAGCCCACCAAGCTCCTACGAGCAGTACTTC
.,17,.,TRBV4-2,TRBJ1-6,CASRPRGRSSYNSPLHF,TGTGCCAGCCGCCCGAGGGGGAGGAGCTCCTATAATTCACCCCTCCACTTT
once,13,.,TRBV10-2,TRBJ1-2,CASRDPQGDGYTF,TGCGCCAGCAGAGACCCTCAGGGAGATGGCTACACCTTC
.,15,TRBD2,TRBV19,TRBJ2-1,CASSTTSGGYNEQFF,TGTGCCAGTAGTACGACTAGCGGGGGTTACAATGAGCAGTTCTTC
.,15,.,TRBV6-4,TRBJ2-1,CASSERTGPNNEQFF,TGTGCCAGCAGTGAGAGAACAGGGCCGAACAATGAGCAGTTCTTC
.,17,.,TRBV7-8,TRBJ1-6,CASSLGNQGRVYSPLHF,TGTGCCAGCAGCTTGGGGAACCAGGGGCGCGTGTATTCACCCCTCCACTTT
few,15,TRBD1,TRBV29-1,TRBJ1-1,CSVEVAGQDYTEAFF,TGCAGCGTTGAAGTGGCGGGACAGGATTACACTGAAGCTTTCTTT
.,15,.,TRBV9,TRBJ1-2,CASSVDRDGNYGYTF,TGTGCCAGCAGCGTAGACCGGGACGGAAACTATGGCTACACCTTC
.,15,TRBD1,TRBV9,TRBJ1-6,CASRASGGFNSPLHF,TGTGCCAGCAGAGCGTCAGGGGGGTTCAACTCACCCCTCCACTTT
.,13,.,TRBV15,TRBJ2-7,CATSRDFPSEQYF,TGTGCCACCAGCAGAGATTTCCCATCCGAGCAGTACTTC
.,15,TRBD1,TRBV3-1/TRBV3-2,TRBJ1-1,CASSQDSGGGTEAFF,TGTGCCAGCAGCCAAGATTCAGGGGGCGGAACTGAAGCTTTCTTT
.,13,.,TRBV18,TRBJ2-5,CASSSQGKGTQYF,TGTGCCAGCTCATCCCAGGGAAAAGGGACCCAGTACTTC
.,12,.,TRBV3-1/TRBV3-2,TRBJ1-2,CASRAGWWGYTF,TGTGCCAGCAGGGCGGGGTGGTGGGGCTACACCTTC
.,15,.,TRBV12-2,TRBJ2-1,CASRSRDTLYNEQFF,TGTGCAAGTCGCTCCCGGGATACGCTGTACAATGAGCAGTTCTTC
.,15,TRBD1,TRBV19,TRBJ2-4,CASSARQGVSDIQYF,TGTGCCAGTAGTGCGCGACAGGGGGTCTCAGACATTCAGTACTTC
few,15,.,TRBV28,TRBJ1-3,CASSWASATGNTIYF,TGTGCCAGCAGTTGGGCTTCGGCAACTGGAAACACCATATATTTT
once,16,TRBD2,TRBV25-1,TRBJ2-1,CASSVRLAGPYNEQFF,TGTGCCAGCAGTGTTAGACTAGCGGGACCCTACAATGAGCAGTTCTTC
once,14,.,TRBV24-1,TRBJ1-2,CATSFTGMDYGYTF,TGTGCCACCAGTTTTACAGGGATGGACTATGGCTACACCTTC
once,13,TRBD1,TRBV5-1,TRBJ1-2,CASSLGTGVGYTF,TGCGCCAGCAGCTTGGGAACAGGGGTGGGCTACACCTTC
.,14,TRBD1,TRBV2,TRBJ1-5,CASSGQDSNQPQHF,TGTGCCAGCTCGGGACAGGACTCCAATCAGCCCCAGCATTTT
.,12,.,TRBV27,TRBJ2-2,CASSLQAGELFF,TGTGCCAGCAGTTTGCAAGCAGGGGAGCTGTTTTTT